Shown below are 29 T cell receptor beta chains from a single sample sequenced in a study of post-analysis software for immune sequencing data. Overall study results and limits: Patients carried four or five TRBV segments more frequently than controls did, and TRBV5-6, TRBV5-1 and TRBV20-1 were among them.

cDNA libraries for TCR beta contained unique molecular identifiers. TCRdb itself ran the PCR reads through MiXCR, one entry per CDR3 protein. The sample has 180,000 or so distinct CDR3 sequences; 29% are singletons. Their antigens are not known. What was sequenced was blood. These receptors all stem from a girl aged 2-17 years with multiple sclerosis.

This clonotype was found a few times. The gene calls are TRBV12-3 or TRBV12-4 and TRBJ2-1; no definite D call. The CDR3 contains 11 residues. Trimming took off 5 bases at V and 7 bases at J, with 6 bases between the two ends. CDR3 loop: CASSPKNEQFF. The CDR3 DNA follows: TGTGCCAGCAGTCCCAAGAATGAGCAGTTCTTC.

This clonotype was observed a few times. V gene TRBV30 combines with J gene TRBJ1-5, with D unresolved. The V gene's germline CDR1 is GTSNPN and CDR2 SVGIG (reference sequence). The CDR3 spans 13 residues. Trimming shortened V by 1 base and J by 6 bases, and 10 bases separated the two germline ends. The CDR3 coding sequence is TGTGCCTGGAGTGAGGAGGGAGGTCAGCCCCAGCATTTT. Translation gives CAWSEEGGQPQHF.

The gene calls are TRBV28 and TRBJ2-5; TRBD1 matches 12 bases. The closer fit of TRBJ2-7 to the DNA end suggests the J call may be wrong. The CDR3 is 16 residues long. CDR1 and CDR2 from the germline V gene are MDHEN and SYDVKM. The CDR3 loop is CASSFATGTGGSEQYF. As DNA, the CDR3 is TGTGCCAGCAGTTTTGCAACCGGGACAGGGGGCAGCGAGCAGTACTTC.

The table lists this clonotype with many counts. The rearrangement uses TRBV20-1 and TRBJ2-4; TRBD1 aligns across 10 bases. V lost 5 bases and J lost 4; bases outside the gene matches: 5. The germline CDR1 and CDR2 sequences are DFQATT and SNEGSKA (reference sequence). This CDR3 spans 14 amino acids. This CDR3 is CSAPTGQGKNIQYF. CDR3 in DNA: TGCAGTGCTCCCACGGGACAGGGGAAAAACATTCAGTACTTC.

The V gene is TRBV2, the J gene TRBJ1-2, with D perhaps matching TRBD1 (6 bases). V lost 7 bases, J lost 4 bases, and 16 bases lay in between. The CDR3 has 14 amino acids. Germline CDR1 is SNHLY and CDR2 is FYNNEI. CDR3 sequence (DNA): TGTGCCAGCAACAGGGACTGGGGAAGCTATGGCTACACCTTC. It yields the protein CASNRDWGSYGYTF.

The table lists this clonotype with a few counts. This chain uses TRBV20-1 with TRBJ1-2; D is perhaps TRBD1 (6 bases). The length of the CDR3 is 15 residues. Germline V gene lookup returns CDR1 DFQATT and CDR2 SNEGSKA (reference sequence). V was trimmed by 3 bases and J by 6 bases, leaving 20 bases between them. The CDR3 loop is CSARVRGSFADGYTF. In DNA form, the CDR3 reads TGCAGTGCTAGGGTCAGGGGCAGTTTTGCGGATGGCTACACCTTC.

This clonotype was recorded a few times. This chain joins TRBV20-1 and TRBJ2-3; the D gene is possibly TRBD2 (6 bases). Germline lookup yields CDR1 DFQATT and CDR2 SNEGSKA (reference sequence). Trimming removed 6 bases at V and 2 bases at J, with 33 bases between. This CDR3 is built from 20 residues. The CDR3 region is CSAPLGALTGVLKPTDTQYF. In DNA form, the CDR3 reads TGCAGTGCACCGCTTGGGGCGCTAACGGGAGTCCTTAAACCCACAGATACGCAGTATTTT.

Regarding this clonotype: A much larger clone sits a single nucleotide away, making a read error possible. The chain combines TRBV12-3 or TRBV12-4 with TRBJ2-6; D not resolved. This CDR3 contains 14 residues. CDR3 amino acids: CSSSAWSGANVLTF. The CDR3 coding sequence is TGTTCCAGCAGTGCCTGGTCTGGGGCCAACGTCCTGACTTTC.

CDR3 region: CAGGDRGYGYTF. The DNA of the CDR3 is TGTGCCGGAGGGGACAGGGGCTATGGCTACACCTTC. The chain has TRBV28 and TRBJ1-2, with 10 bases matching TRBD1. V gave up 11 bases and J gave up 4 bases; unmatched junction bases: 4. The germline V gene has CDR1 MDHEN and CDR2 SYDVKM. This CDR3 spans 12 amino acids.

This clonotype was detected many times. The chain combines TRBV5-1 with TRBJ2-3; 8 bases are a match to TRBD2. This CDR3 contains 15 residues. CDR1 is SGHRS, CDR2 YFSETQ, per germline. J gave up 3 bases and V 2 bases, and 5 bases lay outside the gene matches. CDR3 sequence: CASSFSGAITDTQYF. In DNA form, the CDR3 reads TGCGCCAGCAGCTTTAGCGGGGCGATAACAGATACGCAGTATTTT.

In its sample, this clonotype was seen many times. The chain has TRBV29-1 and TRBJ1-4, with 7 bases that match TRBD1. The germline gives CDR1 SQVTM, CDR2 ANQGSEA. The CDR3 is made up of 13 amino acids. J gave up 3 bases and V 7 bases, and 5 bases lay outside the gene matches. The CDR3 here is CSGTGGPNEKLFF. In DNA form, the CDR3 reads TGCAGCGGGACAGGCGGCCCTAATGAAAAACTGTTTTTT.

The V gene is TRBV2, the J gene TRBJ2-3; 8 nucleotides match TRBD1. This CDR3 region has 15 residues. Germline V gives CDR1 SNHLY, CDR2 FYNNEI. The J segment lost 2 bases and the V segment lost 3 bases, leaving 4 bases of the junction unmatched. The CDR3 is CASSEGQAHTDTQYF. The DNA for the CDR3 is TGTGCCAGCAGTGAGGGACAGGCTCACACAGATACGCAGTATTTT.

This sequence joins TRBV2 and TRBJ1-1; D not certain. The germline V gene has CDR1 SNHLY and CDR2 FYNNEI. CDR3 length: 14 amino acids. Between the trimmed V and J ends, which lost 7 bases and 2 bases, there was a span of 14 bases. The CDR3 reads CASTLGRANTEAFF. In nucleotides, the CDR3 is TGTGCCAGCACTCTCGGGAGAGCCAACACTGAAGCTTTCTTT.

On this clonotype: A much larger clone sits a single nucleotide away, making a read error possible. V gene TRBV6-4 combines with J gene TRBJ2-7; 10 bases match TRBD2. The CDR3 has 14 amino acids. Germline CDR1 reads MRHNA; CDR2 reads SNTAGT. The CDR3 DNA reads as TGTGCCAGCATCGTTTCTAGCGGGGGTTACGGGCAGTACTTC. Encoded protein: CASIVSSGGYGQYF.

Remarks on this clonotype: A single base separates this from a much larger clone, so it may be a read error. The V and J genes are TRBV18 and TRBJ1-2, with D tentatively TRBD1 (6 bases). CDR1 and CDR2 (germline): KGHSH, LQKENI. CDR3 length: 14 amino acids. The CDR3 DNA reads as TGTGCCAGCTCACCCCGGACAGATGCTGATGGCTGCACCTTC. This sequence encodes CASSPRTDADGCTF.

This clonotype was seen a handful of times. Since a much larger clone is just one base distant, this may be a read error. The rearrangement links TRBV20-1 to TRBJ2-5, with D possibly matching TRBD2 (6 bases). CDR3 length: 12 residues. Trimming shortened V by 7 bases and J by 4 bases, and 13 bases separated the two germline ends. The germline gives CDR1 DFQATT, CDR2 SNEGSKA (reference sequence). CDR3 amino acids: CSEGGIGETQYF. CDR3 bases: TGCAGTGAGGGCGGGATAGGAGAGACCCAGTACTTC.

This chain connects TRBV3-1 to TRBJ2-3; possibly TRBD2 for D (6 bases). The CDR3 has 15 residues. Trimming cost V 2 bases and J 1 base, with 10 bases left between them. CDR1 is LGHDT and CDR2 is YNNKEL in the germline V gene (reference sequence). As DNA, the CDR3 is TGTGCCAGCAGCCAATCCATAGCGGGCACAGATACGCAGTATTTT. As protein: CASSQSIAGTDTQYF.

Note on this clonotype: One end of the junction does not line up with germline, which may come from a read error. The CDR3 bases are TGTGCCGGCAGAAGGACAGCCGCAGATACGCAGTATTTT. Amino acid sequence: CAGRRTAADTQYF. The chain is built from TRBV12-3 or TRBV12-4 and TRBJ2-3; TRBD1 might be the D (6 bases). The CDR3 is 13 amino acids.

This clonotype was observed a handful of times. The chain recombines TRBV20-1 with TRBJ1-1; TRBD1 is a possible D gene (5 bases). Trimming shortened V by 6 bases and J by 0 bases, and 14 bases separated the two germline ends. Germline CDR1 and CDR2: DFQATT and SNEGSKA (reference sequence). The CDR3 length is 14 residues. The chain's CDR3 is CSALVSGMNTEAFF. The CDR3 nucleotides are TGCAGTGCCCTTGTGTCAGGGATGAACACTGAAGCTTTCTTT.

The DNA for the CDR3 is TGCGCCAGCAGCTTTTTCGCGCCGGAGACCCAGTACTTC. This gives the protein CASSFFAPETQYF. The chain recombines TRBV5-1 with TRBJ2-7; unclear D gene. The last part of the DNA fits TRBJ2-5 better; the J call may be wrong. This CDR3 is 13 amino acids long. Germline CDR1 reads SGHRS; CDR2 reads YFSETQ.

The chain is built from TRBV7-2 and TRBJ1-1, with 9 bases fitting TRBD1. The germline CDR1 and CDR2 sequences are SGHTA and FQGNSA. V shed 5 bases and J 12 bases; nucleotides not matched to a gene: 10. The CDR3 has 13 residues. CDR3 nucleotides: TGTGCCAGCAGCACCATCGGGGGACAGGGCACTTTCTTT. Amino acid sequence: CASSTIGGQGTFF.

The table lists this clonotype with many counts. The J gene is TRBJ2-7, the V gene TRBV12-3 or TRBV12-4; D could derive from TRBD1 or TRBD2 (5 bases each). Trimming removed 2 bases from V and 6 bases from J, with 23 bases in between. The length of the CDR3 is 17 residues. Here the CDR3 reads CASSLYGIAGTKAEQYF. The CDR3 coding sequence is TGTGCCAGCAGTTTATATGGTATAGCAGGGACGAAGGCCGAGCAGTACTTC.

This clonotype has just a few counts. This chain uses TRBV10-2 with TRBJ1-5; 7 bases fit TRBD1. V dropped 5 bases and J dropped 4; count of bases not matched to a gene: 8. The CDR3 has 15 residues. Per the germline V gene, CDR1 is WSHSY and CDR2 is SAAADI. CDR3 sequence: CASSRGGLWNQPQHF. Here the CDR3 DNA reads TGCGCCAGCAGTAGAGGGGGCCTGTGGAATCAGCCCCAGCATTTT.

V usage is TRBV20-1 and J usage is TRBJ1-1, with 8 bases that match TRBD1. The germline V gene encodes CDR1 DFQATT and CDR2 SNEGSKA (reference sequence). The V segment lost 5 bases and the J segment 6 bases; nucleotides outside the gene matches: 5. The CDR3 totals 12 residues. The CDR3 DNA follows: TGCAGTGCTCCTGGACAGGGCCCTGAAGCTTTCTTT. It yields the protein CSAPGQGPEAFF.

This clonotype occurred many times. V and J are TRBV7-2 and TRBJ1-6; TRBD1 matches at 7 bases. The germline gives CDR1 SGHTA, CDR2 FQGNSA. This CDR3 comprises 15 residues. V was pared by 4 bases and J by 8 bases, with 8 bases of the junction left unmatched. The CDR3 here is CASSSRGQTYSPLHF. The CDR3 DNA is TGTGCCAGCAGCTCTAGGGGACAGACCTATTCACCCCTCCACTTT.

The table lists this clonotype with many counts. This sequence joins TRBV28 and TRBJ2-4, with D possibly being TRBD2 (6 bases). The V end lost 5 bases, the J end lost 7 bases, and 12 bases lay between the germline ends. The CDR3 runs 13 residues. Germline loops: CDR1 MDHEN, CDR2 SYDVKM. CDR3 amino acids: CASSPGGSNIQYF. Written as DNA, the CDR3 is TGTGCCAGCAGTCCCGGGGGATCTAACATTCAGTACTTC.

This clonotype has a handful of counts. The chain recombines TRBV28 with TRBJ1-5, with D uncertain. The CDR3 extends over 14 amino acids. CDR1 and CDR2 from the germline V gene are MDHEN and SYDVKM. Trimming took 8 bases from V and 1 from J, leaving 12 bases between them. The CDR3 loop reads CASYSGRSNQPQHF. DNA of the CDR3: TGTGCCAGCTATTCGGGCAGGAGCAATCAGCCCCAGCATTTT.

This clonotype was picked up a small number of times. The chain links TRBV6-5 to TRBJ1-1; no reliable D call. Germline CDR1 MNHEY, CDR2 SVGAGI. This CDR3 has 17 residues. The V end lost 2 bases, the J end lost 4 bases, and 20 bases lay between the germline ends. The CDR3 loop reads CASSYAQGAGWGTEAFF. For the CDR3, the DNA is TGTGCCAGCAGTTACGCCCAAGGAGCGGGTTGGGGCACTGAAGCTTTCTTT.

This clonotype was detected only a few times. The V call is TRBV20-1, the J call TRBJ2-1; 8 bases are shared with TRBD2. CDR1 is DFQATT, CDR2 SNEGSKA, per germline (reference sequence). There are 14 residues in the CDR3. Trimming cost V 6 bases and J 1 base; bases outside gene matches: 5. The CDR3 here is CSANSGVSYNEQFF. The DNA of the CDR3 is TGCAGTGCCAATAGCGGGGTTTCCTACAATGAGCAGTTCTTC.